A selection of T cell receptor beta chains follows, all from one sample in a study of blood T cell repertoires in COVID-19. Method: immunoSEQ multiplex PCR; TCRdb's copy keeps in-frame clones and lacks some. The sample includes some 70,000 clones, around 86% of them seen just once. The sample taken for sequencing was peripheral blood. These receptors all come from a man in his fifties with active COVID-19. Each CDR3 is given with its conserved first and last residue. Each record gives: CDR3 protein, V gene, clone size. Part of the rows lack a size; the others show once, few, many or a class for expanded clones.

CDR3 protein: CASSEAWGDRYNEQFF; V gene: TRBV2; clone size: -
CDR3 protein: CASSQPGGREQFF; V gene: TRBV5-1; clone size: -
CDR3 protein: CASSLDLGRVGGYTF; V gene: TRBV7-2; clone size: -
CDR3 protein: CASSHGVSYEQYF; V gene: TRBV3-1/TRBV3-2; clone size: few
CDR3 protein: CASSPAGTGRSGGYTF; V gene: TRBV28; clone size: -
CDR3 protein: CASSFYQGPGEQYF; V gene: TRBV28; clone size: -
CDR3 protein: CASSSPEGTDTQYF; V gene: TRBV5-4; clone size: -
CDR3 protein: CASSLGYSNQPQHF; V gene: TRBV7-2; clone size: few
CDR3 protein: CASSIVQGGSNQPQHF; V gene: TRBV27; clone size: -
CDR3 protein: CASSLIKVGGSEKLFF; V gene: TRBV28; clone size: -
CDR3 protein: CASTTGTPDRSGANVLTF; V gene: TRBV19; clone size: -
CDR3 protein: CASSQVATNEKLFF; V gene: TRBV4-1; clone size: -
CDR3 protein: CASSSGMGSSYNEQFF; V gene: TRBV7-3; clone size: -
CDR3 protein: CASSLSSVEQFF; V gene: TRBV7-9; clone size: -
CDR3 protein: CASSEKQGATYGYTF; V gene: TRBV18; clone size: -
CDR3 protein: CASSPGTSGGLYEQFF; V gene: TRBV9; clone size: -
CDR3 protein: CASSLDPGKIQYF; V gene: TRBV7-2; clone size: once
CDR3 protein: CASSRTSGDTGELFF; V gene: TRBV7-9; clone size: -
CDR3 protein: CASTALDRDYGYTF; V gene: TRBV5-1; clone size: -
CDR3 protein: CASHRGPNTEAFF; V gene: TRBV3-1/TRBV3-2; clone size: -
CDR3 protein: CASSHKTRGLKGNQPQHF; V gene: TRBV23-1; clone size: -
CDR3 protein: CASSLRAGPPYEQYF; V gene: TRBV27; clone size: -
CDR3 protein: CASSPLDRGVEAFF; V gene: TRBV18; clone size: -
CDR3 protein: CATSDRVGLAGGRETQYF; V gene: TRBV24-1; clone size: -
CDR3 protein: CASSMGQVDWTIYF; V gene: TRBV19; clone size: -
CDR3 protein: CASSSRGTGGEKLFF; V gene: TRBV9; clone size: -
CDR3 protein: CASSLARGNQPQHF; V gene: TRBV6-5; clone size: -
CDR3 protein: CASSSWDRGSSYEQYF; V gene: TRBV5-1; clone size: -
CDR3 protein: CAISDRGQGKNSPLHF; V gene: TRBV10-3; clone size: -
CDR3 protein: CASRPDRAIYGYTF; V gene: TRBV5-4; clone size: few
CDR3 protein: CAWSVLGPLHEQFF; V gene: TRBV30; clone size: -
CDR3 protein: CSAEGVYNEQFF; V gene: TRBV29-1; clone size: -
CDR3 protein: CASSRRLTAATNEKLFF; V gene: TRBV14; clone size: -
CDR3 protein: CASSKPGTGSNEQYF; V gene: TRBV19; clone size: once
CDR3 protein: CASSSTAATGELFF; V gene: TRBV5-1; clone size: -
CDR3 protein: CAINQDSNTEAFF; V gene: TRBV10-3; clone size: -